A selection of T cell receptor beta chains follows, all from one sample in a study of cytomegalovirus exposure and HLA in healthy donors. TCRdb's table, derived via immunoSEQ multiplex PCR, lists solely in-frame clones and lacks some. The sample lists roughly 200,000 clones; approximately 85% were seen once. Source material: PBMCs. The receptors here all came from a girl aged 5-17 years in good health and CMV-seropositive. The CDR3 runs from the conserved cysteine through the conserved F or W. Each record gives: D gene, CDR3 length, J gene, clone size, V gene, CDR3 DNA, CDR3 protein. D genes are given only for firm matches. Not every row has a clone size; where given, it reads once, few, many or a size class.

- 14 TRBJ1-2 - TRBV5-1 TGCGCCAGCAGCTTGGACAGGGAGAACTATGGCTACACCTTC CASSLDRENYGYTF
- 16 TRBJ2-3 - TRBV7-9 TGTGCCAGCAGCTCCACAAAGACTACAGGGACAGATACGCAGTATTTT CASSSTKTTGTDTQYF
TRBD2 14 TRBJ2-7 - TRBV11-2 TGTGCCAGCCAGACTCTGCGGGGGGGCCGGGAGCAGTACTTC CASQTLRGGREQYF
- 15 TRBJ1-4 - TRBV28 TGTGCCAGCAGCCCAACGGGACTGAGTAATGAAAAACTGTTTTTT CASSPTGLSNEKLFF
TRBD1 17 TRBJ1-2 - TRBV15 TGTGCCACCAGCCAAAAAATGTGGACAGGCGAAATGAACCGCTACACCTTC CATSQKMWTGEMNRYTF
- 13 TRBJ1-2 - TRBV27 TGTGCCAGCAGTTTTCCCGGGGGCTATGGCTACACCTTC CASSFPGGYGYTF
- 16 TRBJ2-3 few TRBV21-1 TGTGCCAGCAGCAAAGGACTAGCGGGGGGCACAGATACGCAGTATTTT CASSKGLAGGTDTQYF
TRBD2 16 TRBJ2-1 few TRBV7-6 TGTGCCAGCAGCTTGGAGCGGGGGAGCTCCTACAATGAGCAGTTCTTC CASSLERGSSYNEQFF
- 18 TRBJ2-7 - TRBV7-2 TGTGCCAGCAGCTCGCGGGTCTTCAGCCTCCTCGGGGGTTCCGAGCAGTACTTC CASSSRVFSLLGGSEQYF
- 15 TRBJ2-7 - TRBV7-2 TGTGCCAGCAGCCGCACGGGGGGCTCGGAGGGCGAGCAGTACTTC CASSRTGGSEGEQYF
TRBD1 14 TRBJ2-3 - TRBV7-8 TGTGCCAGCAGCTCTGACAGGGGTTCAGATACGCAGTATTTT CASSSDRGSDTQYF
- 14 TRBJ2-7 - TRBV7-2 TGTGCCAGCAGCTTAGATGCAGGGCCCTACGAGCAGTACTTC CASSLDAGPYEQYF
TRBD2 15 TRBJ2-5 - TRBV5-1 TGCGCCAGCAGCTCCCCAGCGGGGGGGCAAGAGACCCAGTACTTC CASSSPAGGQETQYF
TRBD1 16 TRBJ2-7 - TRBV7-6 TGTGCCAGCAGCTTAACCCCTCCGGGACAGGGGTACGAGCAGTACTTC CASSLTPPGQGYEQYF
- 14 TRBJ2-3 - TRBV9 TGTGCCAGCAGCGTGGACTGGGGACTGGATACGCAGTATTTT CASSVDWGLDTQYF
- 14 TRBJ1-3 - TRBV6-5 TGTGCCAGCAGCCGCGACAGCTCTGGAAACACCATATATTTT CASSRDSSGNTIYF